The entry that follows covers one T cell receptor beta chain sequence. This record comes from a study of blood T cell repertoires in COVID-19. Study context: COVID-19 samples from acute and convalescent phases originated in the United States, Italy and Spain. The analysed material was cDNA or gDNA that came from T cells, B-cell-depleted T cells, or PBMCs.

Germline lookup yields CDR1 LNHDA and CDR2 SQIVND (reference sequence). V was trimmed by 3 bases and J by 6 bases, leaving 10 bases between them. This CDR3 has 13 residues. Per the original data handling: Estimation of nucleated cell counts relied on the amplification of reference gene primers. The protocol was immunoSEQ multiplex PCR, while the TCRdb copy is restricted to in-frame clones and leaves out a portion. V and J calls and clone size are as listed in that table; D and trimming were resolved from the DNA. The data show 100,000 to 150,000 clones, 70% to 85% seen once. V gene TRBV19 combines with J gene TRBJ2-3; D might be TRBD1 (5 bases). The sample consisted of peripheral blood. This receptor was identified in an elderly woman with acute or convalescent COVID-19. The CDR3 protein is CASSISRGDTQYF. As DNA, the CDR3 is TGTGCCAGTAGTATTAGTAGGGGTGATACGCAGTATTTT. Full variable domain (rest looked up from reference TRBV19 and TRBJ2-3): DGGITQSPKYLFRKEGQNVTLSCEQNLNHDAMYWYRQDPGQGLRLIYYSQIVNDFQKGDIAEGYSVSREKKESFPLTVTSAQKNPTAFYLCASSISRGDTQYFGPGTRLTVL.